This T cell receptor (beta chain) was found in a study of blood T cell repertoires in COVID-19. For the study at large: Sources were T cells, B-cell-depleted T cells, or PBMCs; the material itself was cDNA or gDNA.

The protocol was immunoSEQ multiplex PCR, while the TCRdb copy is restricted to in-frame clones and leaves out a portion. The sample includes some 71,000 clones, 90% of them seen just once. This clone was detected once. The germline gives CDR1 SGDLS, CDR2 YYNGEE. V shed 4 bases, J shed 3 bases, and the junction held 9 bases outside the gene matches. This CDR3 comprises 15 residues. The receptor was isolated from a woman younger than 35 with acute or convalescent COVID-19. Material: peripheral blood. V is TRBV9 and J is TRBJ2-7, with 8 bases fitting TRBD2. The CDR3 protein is CASSPSGSGHYEQYF. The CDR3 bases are TGTGCCAGCAGCCCCAGCGGGAGCGGGCACTACGAGCAGTACTTC.